Each of the 24 T cell receptor beta chains below was sequenced from the same sample in a study of T cell repertoires in cytomegalovirus infection (dated by TCRdb to 2018 to 2020). Sequenced on an Illumina HiSeq 1500. TCRdb reworked the public reads: Q25 trimming with fastp, MiXCR clone assembly, productive beta chains retained. Rows with one shared CDR3 protein collapse into an entry with the most common genes and DNA. For this sample there are 200,000 to 300,000 distinct CDR3 sequences; about 7% appear just once. Around 6.9% of the sample goes to the ten largest clones. Sequences were obtained from PBMCs. The receptors originated from a human donor in good health (CMV status not recorded). Some clones in this sample may be carry-over from other donors' samples.

In its sample, this clonotype was seen many times. The rearrangement joins TRBV6-5 to TRBJ1-2; D gene uncertain. V was pared by 3 bases and J by 1 base, with 9 bases between. The CDR3 has 14 amino acids. CDR1 and CDR2 from the germline V gene are MNHEY and SVGAGI. For the CDR3, the DNA is TGTGCCAGCAGTTATTTGGGGAATAACTATGGCTACACCTTC. It encodes CASSYLGNNYGYTF.

This clonotype was counted at least ten times. The chain couples TRBV3-1 to TRBJ2-2; 13 nucleotides line up with TRBD2. The germline CDR1 and CDR2 sequences are LGHDT and YNNKEL (reference sequence). V gave up 3 bases and J gave up 4 bases; unmatched junction bases: 5. This CDR3 has 17 amino acids. The DNA of the CDR3 is TGTGCCAGCAGCCACGCACTAGCGGGGGGGCGCACCGGGGAGCTGTTTTTT. The encoded protein is CASSHALAGGRTGELFF.

In its sample, this clonotype was seen many times. The genes are TRBV20-1 and TRBJ1-2; D uncertain. The germline CDR1 and CDR2 sequences are DFQATT and SNEGSKA (reference sequence). Trimming took off 5 bases at V and 4 bases at J, with 14 bases between the two ends. The CDR3 extends over 13 amino acids. Written as DNA, the CDR3 is TGCAGTGCTCCTAAATCAGACCTCTATGGCTACACCTTC. Translating it yields CSAPKSDLYGYTF.

This clonotype was seen ten or more times. V gene TRBV9 combines with J gene TRBJ1-3, with 7 bases fitting TRBD1. The V gene's germline CDR1 is SGDLS and CDR2 YYNGEE. With 0 bases clipped from V and 3 bases from J, the junction kept 18 bases outside the gene matches. This CDR3 has 20 amino acids. CDR3 nucleotides: TGTGCCAGCAGCGTAGGGTTCATGAGGATAGGGGGCGCAGGTGGAAACACCATATATTTT. Its protein is CASSVGFMRIGGAGGNTIYF.

This clonotype occurred a few times. The J gene is TRBJ1-6, the V gene TRBV20-1; D not resolved. The germline gives CDR1 DFQATT, CDR2 SNEGSKA (reference sequence). The CDR3 covers 15 residues. Trimming removed 3 bases at V and 0 bases at J, with 9 bases between. The CDR3 here is CSASGLSSYNSPLHF. CDR3 in DNA: TGCAGTGCTAGTGGGTTAAGCTCCTATAATTCACCCCTCCACTTT.

The sample holds many counts of this clonotype. The rearrangement joins TRBV7-2 to TRBJ1-3; D is unresolved. The V gene's germline CDR1 is SGHTA and CDR2 FQGNSA. V was shortened by 1 base and J by 0 bases, with 16 bases between the two germline ends. The CDR3 is made up of 18 amino acids. The DNA for the CDR3 is TGTGCCAGCAGCTTAGGGATAGTCAACCTTTTCTCTGGAAACACCATATATTTT. It codes for CASSLGIVNLFSGNTIYF.

This clonotype was recorded many times. The genes are TRBV5-5 and TRBJ2-1, with D perhaps being TRBD1 or TRBD2 (5 bases each). This CDR3 has 14 amino acids. Germline values: CDR1 SGHKS, CDR2 YYEKEE (reference sequence). Trimming shortened V by 7 bases and J by 3 bases, and 14 bases separated the two germline ends. The CDR3: CASPGRPNYNEQFF. The CDR3 coding sequence is TGTGCCAGCCCGGGACGGCCTAACTACAATGAGCAGTTCTTC.

This clonotype was counted at least ten times. The chain employs TRBV20-1 and TRBJ2-7; 9 positions agree with TRBD1. Trimming cost V 3 bases and J 4 bases; bases outside gene matches: 7. Per germline, CDR1 DFQATT and CDR2 SNEGSKA (reference sequence). The CDR3 covers 14 residues. The CDR3: CSARVGQGPYEQYF. The CDR3 nucleotides read TGCAGTGCTAGGGTCGGACAGGGGCCGTACGAGCAGTACTTC.

This clonotype was detected ten times or more. The chain uses TRBV7-6 and TRBJ2-7; 8 positions match TRBD1. Germline values: CDR1 SGHVS, CDR2 FNYEAQ. Trimming at V came to 4 bases and at J to 0 bases, leaving 8 bases not matched to a gene. There are 16 residues in the CDR3. The DNA for the CDR3 is TGTGCCAGCAGCTCGCCCCGGGACAGGAGCTCCTACGAGCAGTACTTC. Translating gives CASSSPRDRSSYEQYF.

This clonotype was seen many times. The gene calls are TRBV20-1 and TRBJ1-5; tentatively, D is TRBD1 (5 bases). Germline V lookup: CDR1 DFQATT, CDR2 SNEGSKA (reference sequence). V lost 0 bases to trimming and J lost 5 bases, with 11 bases between them. This CDR3 contains 14 residues. Here the CDR3 reads CSAREPGGDQPQHF. The CDR3 region has the DNA TGCAGTGCTAGAGAACCGGGGGGAGATCAGCCCCAGCATTTT.

In regard to this clonotype: This could be a read error, since a much larger clone is one nucleotide away. This chain uses TRBV5-6 with TRBJ1-6; no definite D call. CDR3 length: 15 residues. V was trimmed by 4 bases and J by 3 bases, leaving 11 bases between them. The V gene's germline CDR1 is SGHDT and CDR2 YYEEEE. The DNA for the CDR3 is TGTGCCAGCAGCACCAGGACGGGCTATAATTCACCCCTCCACTTT. Protein: CASSTRTGYNSPLHF.

This clonotype was picked up many times. The chain joins TRBV11-2 to TRBJ2-2; D not resolved. The CDR3 totals 13 residues. Trimming took 0 bases from V and 7 from J, leaving 6 bases between them. Germline values: CDR1 SGHAT, CDR2 FQNNGV. The CDR3: CASSLDLRGELFF. The CDR3 DNA follows: TGTGCCAGCAGCTTAGATCTCCGCGGGGAGCTGTTTTTT.

The rearrangement joins TRBV7-2 to TRBJ1-1, with D uncertain. CDR3 length: 13 amino acids. CDR1 and CDR2 from the germline V gene are SGHTA and FQGNSA. Deletions cut 5 bases from V and 11 bases from J, with 18 bases between. The DNA of the CDR3 is TGTGCCAGCAGCCGTTGGATGAACACTGCTGCTTTCTTT. Translated, it gives CASSRWMNTAAFF.

The sample holds many counts of this clonotype. Written as DNA, the CDR3 is TGCAGTGCTTCGGGGGGCTACAATGAGCAGTTCTTC. Amino acids: CSASGGYNEQFF. This sequence joins TRBV20-1 and TRBJ2-1, with TRBD2 identical over 7 bases. The CDR3 is 12 residues long. Germline values: CDR1 DFQATT, CDR2 SNEGSKA (reference sequence). V shed 5 bases, J shed 3 bases, and the junction held 1 base outside the gene matches.

This clonotype showed up many times. This chain uses TRBV19 with TRBJ1-5; no reliable D call. Trimming removed 3 bases from V and 6 bases from J, with 6 bases in between. The CDR3 is made up of 12 amino acids. Germline V lookup: CDR1 LNHDA, CDR2 SQIVND (reference sequence). CDR3 sequence (DNA): TGTGCCAGTAGTATGCTCCCTCAGCCCCAGCATTTT. Translated: CASSMLPQPQHF.

The chain links TRBV6-2 or TRBV6-3 to TRBJ2-7; TRBD1 aligns across 8 bases. This CDR3 spans 15 amino acids. V lost 2 bases and J lost 6; bases outside the gene matches: 9. Per the germline V gene, CDR1 is MNHEY and CDR2 is SVGEGT. The CDR3 here is CASSYPWTGRIEQYF. CDR3 DNA sequence: TGTGCCAGCAGTTACCCTTGGACAGGGCGCATCGAGCAGTACTTC.

The table lists this clonotype with many counts. V and J are TRBV7-2 and TRBJ1-1; 9 bases fit TRBD1. The CDR3 has 15 residues. V shed 2 bases, J shed 4 bases, and the junction held 5 bases outside the gene matches. Looked up from germline, CDR1 is SGHTA and CDR2 is FQGNSA. CDR3 protein: CASSLSTGGFTEAFF. CDR3 bases: TGTGCCAGCAGCTTATCCACAGGGGGCTTCACTGAAGCTTTCTTT.

This chain joins TRBV11-2 and TRBJ2-7, with D perhaps TRBD1 (6 bases). The V end was cut by 5 bases, the J end by 6 bases, with 14 bases between. The CDR3 has 13 residues. Germline loops: CDR1 SGHAT, CDR2 FQNNGV. The CDR3 sequence: CASSPIGGPEQYF. CDR3 DNA sequence: TGTGCCAGCAGCCCAATTGGGGGCCCCGAGCAGTACTTC.

V and J are TRBV4-2 and TRBJ2-3; no reliable D call. Germline values: CDR1 LGHNA, CDR2 YNFKEQ. The V end was cut by 0 bases, the J end by 0 bases, with 4 bases between. The CDR3 contains 14 residues. As DNA, the CDR3 is TGTGCCAGCAGCCAAGAAGGTAGCACAGATACGCAGTATTTT. It translates to CASSQEGSTDTQYF.

This clonotype was detected ten times or more. The V call is TRBV7-2, the J call TRBJ2-7, with a weak D call TRBD1 (6 bases). This CDR3 has 15 amino acids. Germline CDR1 and CDR2: SGHTA and FQGNSA. V lost 2 bases and J 2 bases, leaving 13 bases between the germline ends. DNA for the CDR3: TGTGCCAGCAGCTTACTAGGACAGTTTCCCTACGAGCAGTACTTC. Translated: CASSLLGQFPYEQYF.

This clonotype was seen repeatedly, ten times or more. The chain combines TRBV19 with TRBJ1-1; D is possibly TRBD1 (6 bases). From germline, CDR1 is LNHDA and CDR2 SQIVND (reference sequence). Trimming took off 3 bases at V and 1 base at J, with 9 bases between the two ends. The CDR3 spans 14 residues. The CDR3, as DNA: TGTGCCAGTAGTATTCAACAGGGGAACACTGAAGCTTTCTTT. This gives the protein CASSIQQGNTEAFF.

Details on this clonotype: A much larger clone sits a single nucleotide away, making a read error possible. The genes are TRBV28 and TRBJ2-2; TRBD1 matches at 10 bases. The CDR3 is 16 amino acids. Germline-derived CDR1 and CDR2 are MDHEN and SYDVKM. With 5 bases clipped from V and 5 bases from J, the junction kept 8 bases outside the gene matches. CDR3 loop: CASSRPGTGDTGELFF. The CDR3 DNA sequence: TGTGCCAGCAGTAGGCCCGGGACAGGGGATACCGGGGAGCTGTTTTTT.

The V call is TRBV6-1, the J call TRBJ2-1; TRBD1 might be the D (6 bases). CDR3 length equals 16 residues. Trimming removed 5 bases from V and 0 bases from J, with 14 bases in between. Per germline, CDR1 MNHNS and CDR2 SASEGT. The CDR3: CASSLVLGASYNEQFF. CDR3 nucleotides: TGTGCCAGCAGTCTAGTCTTGGGGGCCTCCTACAATGAGCAGTTCTTC.

This clonotype was seen a few times. The V call is TRBV20-1, the J call TRBJ1-1; 7 positions agree with TRBD1. CDR3 size: 13 residues. Germline lookup yields CDR1 DFQATT and CDR2 SNEGSKA (reference sequence). V shed 2 bases, J shed 8 bases, and the junction held 8 bases outside the gene matches. CDR3 coding DNA: TGCAGTGCTAGATCCACGCCGACAGGGGAAGCTTTCTTT. Amino acids: CSARSTPTGEAFF.